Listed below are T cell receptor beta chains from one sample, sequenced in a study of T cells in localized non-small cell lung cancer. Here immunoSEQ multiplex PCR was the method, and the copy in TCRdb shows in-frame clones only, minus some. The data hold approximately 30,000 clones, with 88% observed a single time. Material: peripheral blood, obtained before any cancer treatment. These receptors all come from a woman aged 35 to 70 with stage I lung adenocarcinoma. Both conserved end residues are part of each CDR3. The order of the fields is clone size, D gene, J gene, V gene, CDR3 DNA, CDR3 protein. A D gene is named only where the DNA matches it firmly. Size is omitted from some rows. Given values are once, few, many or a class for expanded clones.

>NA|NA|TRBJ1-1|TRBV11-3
TGTGCCAGCAGCAGGGCTCAGAACACTGAAGCTTTCTTT
CASSRAQNTEAFF
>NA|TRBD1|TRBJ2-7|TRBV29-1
TGCAGCGTCGGGACAGCCCACTCCTACGAGCAGTACTTC
CSVGTAHSYEQYF
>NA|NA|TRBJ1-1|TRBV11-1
TGTGCCAGCACTATAGGGGGGCTGGCTGAAGCTTTCTTT
CASTIGGLAEAFF
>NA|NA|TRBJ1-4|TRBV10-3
TGTGCCATCAGGGCAGACTCAACTAATGAAAAACTGTTTTTT
CAIRADSTNEKLFF
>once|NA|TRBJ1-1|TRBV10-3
TGTGCCATCAGTGGCGGGGGGAACACTGAAGCTTTCTTT
CAISGGGNTEAFF
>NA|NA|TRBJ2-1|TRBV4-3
TGCGCCAGCAGCCTCGAGGCCGGGACCGACTTCCGACTAGTGCGAAATGAGCAGTTCTTC
CASSLEAGTDFRLVRNEQFF
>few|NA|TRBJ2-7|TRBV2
TGTGCCAGCAATCGGGACATAACCTACGAGCAGTACTTC
CASNRDITYEQYF
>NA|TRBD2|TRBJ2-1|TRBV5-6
TGTGCCAGCAGCTTCCTAGCGGGGGTGAAGTTCTTC
CASSFLAGVKFF
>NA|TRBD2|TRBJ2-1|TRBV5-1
TGCGCCAGCAGCTCGAGCGGGGGGGCCTTCAATGAGCAGTTCTTC
CASSSSGGAFNEQFF
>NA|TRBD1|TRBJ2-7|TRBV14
TGTGCCAGCAGCCCCCGGGACAGGGGCTACGAGCAGTACTTC
CASSPRDRGYEQYF
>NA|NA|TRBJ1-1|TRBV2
TGTGCCAGCAGTGTATCTCGAGGGGCCCTGGAGGCTTTCTTT
CASSVSRGALEAFF
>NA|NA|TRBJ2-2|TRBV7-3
TGTGCCAGCAGCACGACGGGGAACACCGGGGAGCTGTTTTTT
CASSTTGNTGELFF
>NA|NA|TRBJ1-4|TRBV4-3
TGCGCCAGCAGCCAAGATCTTACCGCCCCGGGGGAAAAACTGTTTTTT
CASSQDLTAPGEKLFF
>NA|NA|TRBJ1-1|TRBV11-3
TGTGCCAGCAGCTTAGGGGGGCGCAGGAACACTGAAGCTTTCTTT
CASSLGGRRNTEAFF
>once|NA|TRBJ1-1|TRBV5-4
TGTGCCAGCAGCTTACCGACGACGATACCTGAAGCTTTCTTT
CASSLPTTIPEAFF
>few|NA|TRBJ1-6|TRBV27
TGTGCCAGCAGTTTAATCGACTCCTATAATTCACCCCTCCACTTT
CASSLIDSYNSPLHF
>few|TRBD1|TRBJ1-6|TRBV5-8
TGTGCCAGCAGCTTGGGAGGGGGCGGATCCTATAATTCACCCCTCCACTTT
CASSLGGGGSYNSPLHF
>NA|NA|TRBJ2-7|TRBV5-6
TGTGCCAGCAGCCCGTGGTTGAGCTCCTACGAGCAGTACTTC
CASSPWLSSYEQYF
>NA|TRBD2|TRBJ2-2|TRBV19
TGTGCCAGTAGTATAGTTACGGGGGGAACCGGGGAGCTGTTTTTT
CASSIVTGGTGELFF
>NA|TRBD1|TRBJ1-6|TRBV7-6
TGTGCCAGCAGCTTAACCGGGACAGGGGATTCACCCCTCCACTTT
CASSLTGTGDSPLHF
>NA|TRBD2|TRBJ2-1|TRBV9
TGTGCCAGCAGCGTATCCGGGACTAGTTTGTTCTTC
CASSVSGTSLFF
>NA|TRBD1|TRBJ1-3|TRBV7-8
TGTGCCAGCAGCCCCCTCCAGGGGGCAACTGGAAACACCATATATTTT
CASSPLQGATGNTIYF
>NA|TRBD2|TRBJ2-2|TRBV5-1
TGCGCCAGCAGCGAGACTAGCGGGATCACCGGGGAGCTGTTTTTT
CASSETSGITGELFF
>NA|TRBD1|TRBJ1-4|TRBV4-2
TGTGCCAGCAGCCGATCCGGGACAGGGGGTCCAACTAATGAAAAACTGTTTTTT
CASSRSGTGGPTNEKLFF
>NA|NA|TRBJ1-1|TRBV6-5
TGTGCCAGCAGTTACTTTCGGGGGCAAGCTTTCTTT
CASSYFRGQAFF
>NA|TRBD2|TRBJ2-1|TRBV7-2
TGTGCCAGCAGCTTAACCGGGACTAGCGGGGGGGCCAATGAGCAGTTCTTC
CASSLTGTSGGANEQFF
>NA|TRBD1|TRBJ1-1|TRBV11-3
TGTGCCAGCAGCTTAGCGGGGACAGCTGAAGCTTTCTTT
CASSLAGTAEAFF
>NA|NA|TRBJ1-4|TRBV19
TGTGCCAGTAGTCCCAATCGGGGCATCCCTCCGGAGGGGGAAAAACTGTTTTTT
CASSPNRGIPPEGEKLFF
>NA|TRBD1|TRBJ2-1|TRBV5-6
TGTGCCAGCAGCGGGACAGGGGAGGGTACTATCAATGAGCAGTTCTTC
CASSGTGEGTINEQFF
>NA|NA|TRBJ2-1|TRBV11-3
TGTGCCAGCAGCTTAGAACAAAGCTCCTACAATGAGCAGTTCTTC
CASSLEQSSYNEQFF
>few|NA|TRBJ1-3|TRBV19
TGTGCCAGTAGTATAAATCCAGGGACTGGAAACACCATATATTTT
CASSINPGTGNTIYF
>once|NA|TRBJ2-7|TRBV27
TGTGCCAGCAGTTTACCAGGACAGCTCGAGCAGTACTTC
CASSLPGQLEQYF
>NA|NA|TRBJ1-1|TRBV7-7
TGTGCCAGCAGCTTATTGGAGAACACTGAGGCTTTCTTT
CASSLLENTEAFF
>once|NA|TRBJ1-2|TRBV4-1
TGCGCCAGCAGCCAAGCTTGGGTTAGGGGGAAAAACTATGGCTACACCTTC
CASSQAWVRGKNYGYTF
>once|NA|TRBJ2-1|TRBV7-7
TGTGCTAGCAGCTTAGGCCGTGGGCCGGCCTACAATGAGCAGTTCTTC
CASSLGRGPAYNEQFF
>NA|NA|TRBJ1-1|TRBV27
TGTGCCAGCAGTTTATCTTGGCAGGTGAACACTGAAGCTTTCTTT
CASSLSWQVNTEAFF
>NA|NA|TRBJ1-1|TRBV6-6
TGTGCCACGGCTGGGAACACTGAAGCTTTCTTT
CATAGNTEAFF
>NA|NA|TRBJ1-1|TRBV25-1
TGTGCCAGCAGGCGGGTTACTGAAGCTTTCTTT
CASRRVTEAFF
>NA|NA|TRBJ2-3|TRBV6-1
TGTGCCAGCGCTTGGAGGGGGGGCACAGATACGCAGTATTTT
CASAWRGGTDTQYF
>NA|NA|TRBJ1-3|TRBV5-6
TGTGCCAGCAGCAGGGTTAGCTCTGGAAACACCATATATTTT
CASSRVSSGNTIYF
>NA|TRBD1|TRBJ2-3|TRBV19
TGTGCCAGTAGAAGACAGGGCGATTCCCTCCAAAAGTCGTATTTT
CASRRQGDSLQKSYF
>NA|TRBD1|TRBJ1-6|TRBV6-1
TGTGCCACTCGAATCCAAGGGGGCCATTCACCCCTCCACTTT
CATRIQGGHSPLHF
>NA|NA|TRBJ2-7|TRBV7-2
TGTGCCAGACCCCCGGCGACCTACGAGCAGTACTTC
CARPPATYEQYF
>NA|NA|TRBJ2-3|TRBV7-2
TGTGCCAGCAGCCAGGTTACGACAGATACGCAGTATTTT
CASSQVTTDTQYF
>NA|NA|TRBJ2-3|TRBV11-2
TGTGCCAGCAGCTTACTAGCGACAGATACGCAGTATTTT
CASSLLATDTQYF
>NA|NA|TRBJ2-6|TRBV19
TGTGCCAGTAGCCAAGCGAGCTCTGGGGCCAACGTCCTGACTTTC
CASSQASSGANVLTF
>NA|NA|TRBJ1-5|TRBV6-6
TGTGCCAGCAGTTACGGACCCCCCAATCAGCCCCAGCATTTT
CASSYGPPNQPQHF
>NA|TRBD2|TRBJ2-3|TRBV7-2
TGTGCCAGCAGTTTAGCGGGGGCCTTAGGTACAGATACGCAGTATTTT
CASSLAGALGTDTQYF